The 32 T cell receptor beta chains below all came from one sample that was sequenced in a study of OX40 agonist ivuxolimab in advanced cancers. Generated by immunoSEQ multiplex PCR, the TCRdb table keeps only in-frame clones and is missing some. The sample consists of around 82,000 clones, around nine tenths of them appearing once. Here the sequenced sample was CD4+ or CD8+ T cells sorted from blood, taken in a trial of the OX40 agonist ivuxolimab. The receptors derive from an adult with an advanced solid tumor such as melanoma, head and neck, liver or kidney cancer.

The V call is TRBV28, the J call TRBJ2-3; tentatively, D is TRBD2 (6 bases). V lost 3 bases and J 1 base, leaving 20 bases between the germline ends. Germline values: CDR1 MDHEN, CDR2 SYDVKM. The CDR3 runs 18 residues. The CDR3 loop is CASSFEGIRSGRTDTQYF. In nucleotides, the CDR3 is TGTGCCAGCAGTTTTGAGGGTATACGAAGCGGGCGCACAGATACGCAGTATTTT.

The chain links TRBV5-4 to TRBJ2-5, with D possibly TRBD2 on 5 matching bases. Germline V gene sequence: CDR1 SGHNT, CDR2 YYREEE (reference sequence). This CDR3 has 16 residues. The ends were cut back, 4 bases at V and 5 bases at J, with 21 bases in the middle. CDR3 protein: CASSQILLGAGETQYF. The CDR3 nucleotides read TGTGCCAGCAGCCAAATTCTACTAGGTGCCGGGGAGACCCAGTACTTC.

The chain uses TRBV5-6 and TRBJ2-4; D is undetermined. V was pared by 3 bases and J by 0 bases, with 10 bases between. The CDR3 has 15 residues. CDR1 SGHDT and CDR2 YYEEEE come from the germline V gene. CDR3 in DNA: TGTGCCAGCAGCTCATTGACTTTAGCCAAAAACATTCAGTACTTC. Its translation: CASSSLTLAKNIQYF.

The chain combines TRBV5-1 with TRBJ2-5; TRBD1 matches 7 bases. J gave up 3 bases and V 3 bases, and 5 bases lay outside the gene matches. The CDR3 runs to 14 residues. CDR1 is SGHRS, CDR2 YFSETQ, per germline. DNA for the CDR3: TGCGCCAGCAGCTCGCCCGGGACAGAAGAGACCCAGTACTTC. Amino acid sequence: CASSSPGTEETQYF.

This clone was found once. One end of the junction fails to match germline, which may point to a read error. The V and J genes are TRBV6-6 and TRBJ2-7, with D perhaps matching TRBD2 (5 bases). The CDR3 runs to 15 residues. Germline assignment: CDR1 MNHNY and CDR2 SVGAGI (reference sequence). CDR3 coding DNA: TGTGCCAGCAGTTACGCCGGGATCTCATCCTACGAGCAGTGCTTC. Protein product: CASSYAGISSYEQCF.

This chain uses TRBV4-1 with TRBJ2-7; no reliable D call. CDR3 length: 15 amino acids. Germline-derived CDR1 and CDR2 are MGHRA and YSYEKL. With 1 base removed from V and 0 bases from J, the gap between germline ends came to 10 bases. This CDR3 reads CASSQGLESSYEQYF. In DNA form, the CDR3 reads TGCGCCAGCAGCCAAGGTCTTGAAAGCTCCTACGAGCAGTACTTC.

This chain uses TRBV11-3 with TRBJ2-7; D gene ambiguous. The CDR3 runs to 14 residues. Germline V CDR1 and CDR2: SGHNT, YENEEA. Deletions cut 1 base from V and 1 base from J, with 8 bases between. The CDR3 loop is CASSLGGGSYEQYF. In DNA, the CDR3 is TGTGCCAGCAGCTTAGGAGGCGGATCCTACGAGCAGTACTTC.

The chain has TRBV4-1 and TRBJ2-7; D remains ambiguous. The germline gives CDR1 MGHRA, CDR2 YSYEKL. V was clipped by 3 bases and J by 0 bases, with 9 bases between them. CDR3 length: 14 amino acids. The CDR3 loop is CASSHGLGSYEQYF. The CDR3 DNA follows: TGCGCCAGCAGCCATGGTCTAGGCTCCTACGAGCAGTACTTC.

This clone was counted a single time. CDR3: CASSSPHTQTNANEQFF. The DNA for the CDR3 is TGTGCCAGCAGCTCACCCCACACGCAGACTAATGCCAATGAGCAGTTCTTC. This chain connects TRBV5-4 to TRBJ2-1; D possibly corresponds to TRBD2 (5 bases). Germline V gives CDR1 SGHNT, CDR2 YYREEE (reference sequence). The CDR3 is 17 residues long. The V and J ends lost 3 bases and 6 bases respectively, with 22 bases between them.

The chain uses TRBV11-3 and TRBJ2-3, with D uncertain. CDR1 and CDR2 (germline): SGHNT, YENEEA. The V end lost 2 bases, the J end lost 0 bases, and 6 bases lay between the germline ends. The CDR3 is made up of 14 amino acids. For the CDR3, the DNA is TGTGCCAGCAGCTTATTACGTAGCACAGATACGCAGTATTTT. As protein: CASSLLRSTDTQYF.

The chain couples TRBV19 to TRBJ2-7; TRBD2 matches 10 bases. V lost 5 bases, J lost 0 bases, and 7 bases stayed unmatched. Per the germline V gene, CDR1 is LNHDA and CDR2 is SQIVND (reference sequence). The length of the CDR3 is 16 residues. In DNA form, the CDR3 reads TGTGCCAGTAGTGAGGAAGCGGGAGGGCCCTCCTACGAGCAGTACTTC. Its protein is CASSEEAGGPSYEQYF.

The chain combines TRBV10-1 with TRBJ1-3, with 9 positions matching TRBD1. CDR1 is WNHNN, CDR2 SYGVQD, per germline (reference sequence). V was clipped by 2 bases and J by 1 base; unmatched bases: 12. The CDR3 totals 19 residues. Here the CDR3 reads CASSEIFRRQGVSGNTIYF. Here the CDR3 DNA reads TGCGCCAGCAGTGAGATCTTTAGGCGACAGGGGGTTTCTGGAAACACCATATATTTT.

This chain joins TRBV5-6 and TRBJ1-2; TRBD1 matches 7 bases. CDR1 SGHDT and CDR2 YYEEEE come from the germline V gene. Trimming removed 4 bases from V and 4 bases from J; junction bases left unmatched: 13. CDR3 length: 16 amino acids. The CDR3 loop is CASSINQGGKSYGYTF. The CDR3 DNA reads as TGTGCCAGCAGCATAAACCAGGGGGGGAAATCCTATGGCTACACCTTC.

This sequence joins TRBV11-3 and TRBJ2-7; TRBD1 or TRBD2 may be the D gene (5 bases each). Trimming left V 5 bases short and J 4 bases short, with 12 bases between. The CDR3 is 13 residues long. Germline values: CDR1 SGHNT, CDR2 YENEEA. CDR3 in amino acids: CASSPRDRYEQYF. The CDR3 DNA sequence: TGTGCCAGCAGCCCCCGGGACCGGTACGAGCAGTACTTC. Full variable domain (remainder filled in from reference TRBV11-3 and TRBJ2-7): EAGVVQSPRYKIIEKKQPVAFWCNPISGHNTLYWYLQNLGQGPELLIRYENEEAVDDSQLPKDRFSAERLKGVDSTLKIQPAELGDSAVYLCASSPRDRYEQYFGPGTRLTVT.

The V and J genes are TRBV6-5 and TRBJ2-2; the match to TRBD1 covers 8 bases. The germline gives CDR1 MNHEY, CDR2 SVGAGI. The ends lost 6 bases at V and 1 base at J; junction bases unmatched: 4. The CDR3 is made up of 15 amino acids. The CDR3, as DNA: TGTGCCAGCAGCCCGGGACAGGAGAACACCGGGGAGCTGTTTTTT. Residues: CASSPGQENTGELFF.

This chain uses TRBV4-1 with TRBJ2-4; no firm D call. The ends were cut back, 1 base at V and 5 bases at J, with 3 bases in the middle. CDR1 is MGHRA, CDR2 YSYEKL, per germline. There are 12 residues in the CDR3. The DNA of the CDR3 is TGCGCCAGCAGCCAAGGAGAAAACATTCAGTACTTC. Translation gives CASSQGENIQYF.

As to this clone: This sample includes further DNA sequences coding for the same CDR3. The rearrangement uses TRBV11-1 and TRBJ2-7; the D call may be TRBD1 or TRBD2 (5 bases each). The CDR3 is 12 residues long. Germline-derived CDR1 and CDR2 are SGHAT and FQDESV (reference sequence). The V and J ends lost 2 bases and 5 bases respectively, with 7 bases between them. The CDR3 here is CASSLMGDEQYF. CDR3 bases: TGTGCCAGCAGCTTAATGGGGGACGAGCAGTACTTC. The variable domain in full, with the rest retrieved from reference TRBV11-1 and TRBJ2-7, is EAEVAQSPRYKITEKSQAVAFWCDPISGHATLYWYRQILGQGPELLVQFQDESVVDDSQLPKDRFSAERLKGVDSTLKIQPAELGDSAMYLCASSLMGDEQYFGPGTRLTVT.

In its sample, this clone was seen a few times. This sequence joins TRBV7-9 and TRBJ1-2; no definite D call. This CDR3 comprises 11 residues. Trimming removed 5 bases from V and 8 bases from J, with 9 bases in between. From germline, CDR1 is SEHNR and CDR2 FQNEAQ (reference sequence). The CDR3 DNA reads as TGTGCCAGCAGCCCCCCGGAGGGCTACACCTTC. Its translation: CASSPPEGYTF.

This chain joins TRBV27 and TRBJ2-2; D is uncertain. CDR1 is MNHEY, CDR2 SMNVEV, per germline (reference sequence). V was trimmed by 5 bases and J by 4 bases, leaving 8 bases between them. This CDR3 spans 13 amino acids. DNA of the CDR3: TGTGCCAGCAGTGTTAGCAGCACCGGGGAGCTGTTTTTT. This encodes CASSVSSTGELFF.

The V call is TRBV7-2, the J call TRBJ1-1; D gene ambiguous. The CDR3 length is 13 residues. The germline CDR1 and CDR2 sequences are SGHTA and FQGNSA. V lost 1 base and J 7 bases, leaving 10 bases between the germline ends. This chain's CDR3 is CASSLGLGVEAFF. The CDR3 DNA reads TGTGCCAGCAGCTTAGGCCTCGGGGTTGAAGCTTTCTTT.

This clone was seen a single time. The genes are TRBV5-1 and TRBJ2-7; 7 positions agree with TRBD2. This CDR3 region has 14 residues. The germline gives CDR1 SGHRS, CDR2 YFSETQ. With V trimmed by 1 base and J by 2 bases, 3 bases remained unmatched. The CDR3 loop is CASSLRLAAYEQYF. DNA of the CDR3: TGCGCCAGCAGCTTGCGGCTAGCGGCCTACGAGCAGTACTTC.

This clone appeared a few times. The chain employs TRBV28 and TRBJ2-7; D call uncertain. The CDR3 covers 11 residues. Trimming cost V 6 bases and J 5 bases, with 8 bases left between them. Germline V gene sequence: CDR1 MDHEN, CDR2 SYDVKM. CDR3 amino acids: CASSLGNEQYF. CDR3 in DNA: TGTGCCAGCAGCCTGGGGAACGAGCAGTACTTC. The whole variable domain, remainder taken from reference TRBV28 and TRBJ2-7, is DVKVTQSSRYLVKRTGEKVFLECVQDMDHENMFWYRQDPGLGLRLIYFSYDVKMKEKGDIPEGYSVSREKKERFSLILESASTNQTSMYLCASSLGNEQYFGPGTRLTVT.

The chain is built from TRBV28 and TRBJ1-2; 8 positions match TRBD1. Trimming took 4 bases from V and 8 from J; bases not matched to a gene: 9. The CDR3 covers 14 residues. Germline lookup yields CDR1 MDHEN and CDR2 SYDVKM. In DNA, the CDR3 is TGTGCCAGCAGTTCAAACCTCAGGGGGCACGGCTACACCTTC. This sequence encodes CASSSNLRGHGYTF.

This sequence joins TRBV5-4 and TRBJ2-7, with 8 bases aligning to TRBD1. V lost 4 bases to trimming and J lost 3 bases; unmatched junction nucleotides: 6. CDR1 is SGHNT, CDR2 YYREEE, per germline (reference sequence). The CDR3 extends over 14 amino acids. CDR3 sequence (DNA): TGTGCCAGCAGCCCCGGGACAGGAGGCTACGAGCAGTACTTC. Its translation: CASSPGTGGYEQYF. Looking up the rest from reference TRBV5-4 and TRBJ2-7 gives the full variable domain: ETGVTQSPTHLIKTRGQQVTLRCSSQSGHNTVSWYQQALGQGPQFIFQYYREEENGRGNFPPRFSGLQFPNYSSELNVNALELDDSALYLCASSPGTGGYEQYFGPGTRLTVT.

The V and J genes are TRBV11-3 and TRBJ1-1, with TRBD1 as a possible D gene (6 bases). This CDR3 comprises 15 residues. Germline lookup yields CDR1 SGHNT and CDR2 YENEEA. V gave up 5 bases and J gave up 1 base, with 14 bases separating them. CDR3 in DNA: TGTGCCAGCAGCCCTCTACAGGGCACGAACACTGAAGCTTTCTTT. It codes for CASSPLQGTNTEAFF.

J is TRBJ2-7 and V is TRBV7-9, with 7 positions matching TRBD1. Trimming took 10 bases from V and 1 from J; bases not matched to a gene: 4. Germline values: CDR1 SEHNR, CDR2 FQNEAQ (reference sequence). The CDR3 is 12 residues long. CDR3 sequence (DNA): TGTGCCACCCGGGACAGTTCCTACGAGCAGTACTTC. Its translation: CATRDSSYEQYF.

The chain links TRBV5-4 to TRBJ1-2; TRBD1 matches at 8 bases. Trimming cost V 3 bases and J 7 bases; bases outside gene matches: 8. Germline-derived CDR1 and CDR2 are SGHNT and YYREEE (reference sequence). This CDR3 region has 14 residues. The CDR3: CASSSRDRLFGYTF. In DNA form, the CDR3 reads TGTGCCAGCAGCTCCCGGGACAGGCTCTTTGGCTACACCTTC.

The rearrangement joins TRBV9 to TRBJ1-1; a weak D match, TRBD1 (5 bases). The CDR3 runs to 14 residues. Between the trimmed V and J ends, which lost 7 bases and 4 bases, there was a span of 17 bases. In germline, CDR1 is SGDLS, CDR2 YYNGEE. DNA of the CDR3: TGTGCCAGCGGGACTGGCCAGGGTGGCACTGAAGCTTTCTTT. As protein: CASGTGQGGTEAFF. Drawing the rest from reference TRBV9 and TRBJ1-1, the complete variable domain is DSGVTQTPKHLITATGQRVTLRCSPRSGDLSVYWYQQSLDQGLQFLIQYYNGEERAKGNILERFSAQQFPDLHSELNLSSLELGDSALYFCASGTGQGGTEAFFGQGTRLTVV.

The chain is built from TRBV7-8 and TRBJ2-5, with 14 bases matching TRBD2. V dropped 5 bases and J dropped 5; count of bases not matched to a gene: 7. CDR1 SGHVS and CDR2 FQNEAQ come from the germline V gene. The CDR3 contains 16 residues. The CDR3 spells CASSPGTSGSGETQYF. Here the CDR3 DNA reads TGTGCCAGCAGCCCCGGGACTAGCGGGAGTGGGGAGACCCAGTACTTC.

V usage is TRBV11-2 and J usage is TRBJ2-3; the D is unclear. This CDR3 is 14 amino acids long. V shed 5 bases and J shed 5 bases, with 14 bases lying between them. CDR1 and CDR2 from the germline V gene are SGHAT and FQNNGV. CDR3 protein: CASSPPSTRDTQYF. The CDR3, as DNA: TGTGCCAGCAGCCCACCTTCTACGAGAGATACGCAGTATTTT.

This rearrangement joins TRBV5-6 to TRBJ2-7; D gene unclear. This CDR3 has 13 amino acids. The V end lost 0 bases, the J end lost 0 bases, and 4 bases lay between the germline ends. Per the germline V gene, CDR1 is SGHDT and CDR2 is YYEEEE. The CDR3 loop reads CASSLAVSYEQYF. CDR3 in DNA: TGTGCCAGCAGCTTGGCAGTCTCCTACGAGCAGTACTTC.

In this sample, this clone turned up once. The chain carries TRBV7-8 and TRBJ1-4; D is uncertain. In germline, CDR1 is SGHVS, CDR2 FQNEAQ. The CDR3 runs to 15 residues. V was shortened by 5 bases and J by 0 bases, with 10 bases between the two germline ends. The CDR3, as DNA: TGTGCCAGCAGCCCCCGCGGTCCAACTAATGAAAAACTGTTTTTT. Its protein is CASSPRGPTNEKLFF.